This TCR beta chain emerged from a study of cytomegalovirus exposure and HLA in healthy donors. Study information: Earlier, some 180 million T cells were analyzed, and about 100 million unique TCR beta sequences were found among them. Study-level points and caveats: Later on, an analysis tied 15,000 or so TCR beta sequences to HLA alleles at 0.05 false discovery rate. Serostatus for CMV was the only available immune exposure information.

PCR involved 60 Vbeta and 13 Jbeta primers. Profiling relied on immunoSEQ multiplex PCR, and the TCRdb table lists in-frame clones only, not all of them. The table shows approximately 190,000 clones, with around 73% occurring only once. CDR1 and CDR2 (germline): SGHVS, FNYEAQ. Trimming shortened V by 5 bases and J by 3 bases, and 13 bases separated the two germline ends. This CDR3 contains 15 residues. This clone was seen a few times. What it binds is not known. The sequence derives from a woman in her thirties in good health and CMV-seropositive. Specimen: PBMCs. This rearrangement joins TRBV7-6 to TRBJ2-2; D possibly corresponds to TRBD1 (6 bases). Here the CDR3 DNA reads TGTGCCAGCAGCCCAACGACAGGCTACACCGGGGAGCTGTTTTTT. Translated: CASSPTTGYTGELFF.